The source of this T cell receptor beta chain is a study of blood T cell repertoires in COVID-19. Turning to the study itself: PBMCs, B-cell-depleted T cells, or T cells were the source of the cDNA or gDNA that made up the material.

Profiling relied on immunoSEQ multiplex PCR, and the TCRdb table lists in-frame clones only, not all of them. The sample holds over 250,000 clones, about nine tenths seen once. Sequencing was performed on PBMCs or T cells enriched from blood (not recorded which). The clonotype originates from a woman between 18 and 29 years old who had recovered from COVID-19.

For the CDR3, the DNA is TGTGCCAGTAGCCCTAGACAGGGATTAAACACCGGGGAGCTGTTTTTT. Its protein is CASSPRQGLNTGELFF. This chain uses TRBV19 with TRBJ2-2; TRBD1 matches 7 bases. Germline V lookup: CDR1 LNHDA, CDR2 SQIVND (reference sequence). Trimming at V came to 6 bases and at J to 2 bases, leaving 9 bases not matched to a gene. There are 16 residues in the CDR3.